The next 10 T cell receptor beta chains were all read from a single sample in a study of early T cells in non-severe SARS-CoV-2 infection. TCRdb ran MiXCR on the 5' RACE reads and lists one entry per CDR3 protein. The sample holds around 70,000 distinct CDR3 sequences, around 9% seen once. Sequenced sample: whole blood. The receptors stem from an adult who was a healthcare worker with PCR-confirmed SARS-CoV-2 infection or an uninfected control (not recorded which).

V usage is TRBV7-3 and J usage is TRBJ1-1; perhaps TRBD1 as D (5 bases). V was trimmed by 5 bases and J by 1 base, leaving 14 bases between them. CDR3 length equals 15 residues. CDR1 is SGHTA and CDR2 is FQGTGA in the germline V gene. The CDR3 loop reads CASSATGLENTEAFF. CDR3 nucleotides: TGTGCCAGCAGCGCAACAGGTCTCGAGAACACTGAAGCTTTCTTT.

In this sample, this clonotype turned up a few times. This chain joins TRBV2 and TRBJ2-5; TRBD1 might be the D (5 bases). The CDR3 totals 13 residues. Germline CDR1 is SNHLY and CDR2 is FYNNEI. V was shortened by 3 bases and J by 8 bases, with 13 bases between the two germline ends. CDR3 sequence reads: CASSDFQGSTQYF. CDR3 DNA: TGTGCCAGCAGTGATTTCCAGGGAAGTACCCAGTACTTC.

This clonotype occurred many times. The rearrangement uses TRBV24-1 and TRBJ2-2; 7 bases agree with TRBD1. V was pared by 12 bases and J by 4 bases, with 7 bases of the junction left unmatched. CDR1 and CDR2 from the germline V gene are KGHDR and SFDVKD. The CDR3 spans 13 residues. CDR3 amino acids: CAVGTDFTGELFF. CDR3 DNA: TGTGCCGTGGGGACAGATTTCACCGGGGAGCTGTTTTTT.

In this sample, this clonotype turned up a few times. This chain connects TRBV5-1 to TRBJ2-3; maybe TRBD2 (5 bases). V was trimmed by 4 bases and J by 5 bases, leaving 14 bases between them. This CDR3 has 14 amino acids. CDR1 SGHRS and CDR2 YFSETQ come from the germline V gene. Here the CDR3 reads CASSPLSGKDTQYF. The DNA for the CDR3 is TGCGCCAGCAGCCCCTTATCCGGGAAAGATACGCAGTATTTT.

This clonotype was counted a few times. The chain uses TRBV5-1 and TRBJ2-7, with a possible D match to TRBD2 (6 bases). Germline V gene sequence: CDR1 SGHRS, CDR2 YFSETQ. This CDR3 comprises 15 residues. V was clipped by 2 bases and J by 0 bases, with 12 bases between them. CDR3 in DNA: TGCGCCAGCAGCTTTAGCGGACTGCGCTCCTACGAGCAGTACTTC. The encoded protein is CASSFSGLRSYEQYF.

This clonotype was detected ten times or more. The CDR3 loop reads CASSSGAGYTEAFF. In nucleotides, the CDR3 is TGTGCCAGCAGCTCGGGGGCAGGGTACACTGAAGCTTTCTTT. The chain uses TRBV3-1 and TRBJ1-1; TRBD1 might be the D (6 bases). V lost 5 bases to trimming and J lost 3 bases, with 13 bases between them. The CDR3 extends over 14 amino acids. Germline CDR1 reads LGHDT; CDR2 reads YNNKEL (reference sequence).

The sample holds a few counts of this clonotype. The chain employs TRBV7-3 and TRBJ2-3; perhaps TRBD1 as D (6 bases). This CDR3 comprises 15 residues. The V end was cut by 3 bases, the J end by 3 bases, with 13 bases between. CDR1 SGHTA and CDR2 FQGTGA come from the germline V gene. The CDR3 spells CASSLTGDRTDTQYF. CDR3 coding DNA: TGTGCCAGCAGCTTGACAGGAGATAGGACAGATACGCAGTATTTT.

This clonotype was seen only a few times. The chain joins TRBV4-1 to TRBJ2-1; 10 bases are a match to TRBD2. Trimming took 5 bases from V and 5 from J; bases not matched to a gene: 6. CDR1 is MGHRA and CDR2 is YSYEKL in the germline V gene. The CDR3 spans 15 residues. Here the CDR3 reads CASSSGLARNNEQFF. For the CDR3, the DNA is TGCGCCAGCAGCTCGGGACTAGCGAGGAACAATGAGCAGTTCTTC.

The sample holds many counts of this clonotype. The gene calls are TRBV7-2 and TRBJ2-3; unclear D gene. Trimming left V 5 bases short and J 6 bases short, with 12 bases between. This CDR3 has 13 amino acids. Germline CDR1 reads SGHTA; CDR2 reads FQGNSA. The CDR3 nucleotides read TGTGCCAGCAGCCCCGTGTACCGGGATACGCAGTATTTT. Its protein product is CASSPVYRDTQYF.

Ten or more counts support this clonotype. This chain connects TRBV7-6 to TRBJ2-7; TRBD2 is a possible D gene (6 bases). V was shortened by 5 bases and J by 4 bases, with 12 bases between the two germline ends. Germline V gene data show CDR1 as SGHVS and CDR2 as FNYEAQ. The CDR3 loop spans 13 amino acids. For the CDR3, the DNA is TGTGCCAGCAGCCTCCGGAGGGAATACGAGCAGTACTTC. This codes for CASSLRREYEQYF. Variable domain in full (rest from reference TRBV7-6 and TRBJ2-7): GAGVSQSPRYKVTKRGQDVALRCDPISGHVSLYWYRQALGQGPEFLTYFNYEAQQDKSGLPNDRFSAERPEGSISTLTIQRTEQRDSAMYRCASSLRREYEQYFGPGTRLTVT.